The T cell receptor (beta chain) described here comes from a study of T cell responses to AZD1222 COVID-19 vaccine. Sequencing was performed with immunoSEQ multiplex PCR; in TCRdb, only in-frame clones are kept and a portion is missing. Among 98,000 or so clones, approximately 89% were seen once, and the ten largest hold less than 4%. There are 16 residues in the CDR3. Germline CDR1 is SGHVS and CDR2 is FNYEAQ. V lost 5 bases and J lost 0, with 14 bases in between. The V gene is TRBV7-6, the J gene TRBJ1-3, with D possibly matching TRBD1 (5 bases). The TCR sequence derives from an adult in good health. The source material was peripheral blood, sampled on day 0 of MenACWY control vaccination. The CDR3 loop is CASSAAGASSGNTIYF. As DNA, the CDR3 is TGTGCCAGCAGCGCCGCCGGGGCCAGCTCTGGAAACACCATATATTTT.